This T cell receptor beta chain stems from a study of blood T cell repertoires in COVID-19. Study-wide background: Samples came from the United States, Italy and Spain, spanning acute and convalescent COVID-19.

TCRdb's table, derived via immunoSEQ multiplex PCR, lists solely in-frame clones and lacks some. The profile covers over 150,000 clones, with roughly 83% appearing a single time and around 10% taken by the ten largest. This CDR3 is built from 17 residues. Germline-derived CDR1 and CDR2 are MNHNS and SASEGT. The V and J ends lost 4 bases and 4 bases, in that order; junction bases with no gene match: 14. The receptor's source is a woman aged 55-69 years with COVID-19, enrolled during active disease. The J gene is TRBJ2-5, the V gene TRBV6-1; 8 bases align to TRBD1. Sample: peripheral blood. CDR3 nucleotides: TGTGCCAGCAGTGCGCCCCTTTACAGGGGGAGCGGAGAGACCCAGTACTTC. Amino acid sequence: CASSAPLYRGSGETQYF.